A few counts support the clone carrying this T cell receptor (beta chain). Its antigen is unknown. TCRdb called the 5' RACE reads again in MiXCR, with one record for every CDR3 protein. Seen here are some 110,000 distinct CDR3 sequences, about a sixth observed once, and the top ten hold 28%. This record belongs to a study of T-cell memory formation after mild COVID-19. In the study overall: The TCR clusters were mostly specific to one donor. General study findings and limits: The main location of contracting CD4+ clones was CM and EM, and that of contracting CD8+ clones was EMRA.

Germline CDR1 is SQVTM and CDR2 is ANQGSEA. V was cut by 3 bases and J by 8 bases, with 13 bases left in between. The CDR3 consists of 12 residues. The origin of this receptor is an adult woman who had mild COVID-19 (a few samples of this study predate the infection). Cell type and time point are not known. Source material: PBMCs or a T cell subset sorted from them (not recorded which). The chain combines TRBV29-1 with TRBJ1-2; D is possibly TRBD1 (6 bases). Written as DNA, the CDR3 is TGCAGCGTTGAGTCGGGGGCGTTCGGCTACACCTTC. Its protein product is CSVESGAFGYTF.